These T cell receptor beta chains were read from a single sample in a study of spatial heterogeneity in lung cancer. TCRdb reanalysed the 5' RACE reads using MiXCR and keeps one entry per CDR3 protein. The sample includes 7,500 to 10,000 distinct CDR3 sequences, 8.7% of them seen just once. The specimen was lung tumor tissue, collected at surgery. These receptors came from a female donor with early-stage non-small cell lung cancer. Each CDR3 is given with its conserved first and last residue. D genes are given only for firm matches. Size values are once, few and many counts, or a class for expanded clones, and some rows have none.

j_call	cdr3_length	d_call	v_call	clone_size	cdr3_nt	cdr3_aa
TRBJ2-7	17	-	TRBV11-2	-	TGTGCCAGCAGCTTAGATAAATTTCAGGGGGGTTTGAACGAGCAGTACTTC	CASSLDKFQGGLNEQYF
TRBJ1-2	15	-	TRBV6-2/TRBV6-3	many	TGTGCCAGCAGTCGGGACCCCGGCGTACGGTCCGGCTACACCTTC	CASSRDPGVRSGYTF
TRBJ2-7	15	TRBD1	TRBV5-6	many	TGTGCCAGCAGACGCGGGACAGGGGGGACCTACGAGCAGTACTTC	CASRRGTGGTYEQYF
TRBJ2-1	17	-	TRBV15	-	TGTGCCACCAGCAGAGGCGGGACAGTGAGCTCCTACAATGAGCAGTTCTTC	CATSRGGTVSSYNEQFF
TRBJ2-3	12	-	TRBV20-1	medium-sized	TGCAGTGAAGCAGGGGACACAGATACGCAGTATTTT	CSEAGDTDTQYF
TRBJ2-1	14	TRBD2	TRBV5-4	-	TGTGCCAGCACAGAGCGGGGGGGAGCCAATGAGCAGTTCTTC	CASTERGGANEQFF
TRBJ2-2	15	-	TRBV5-1	-	TGCGCCAGCAGCTTAAGTTCCTGGGACACCGGGGAGCTGTTTTTT	CASSLSSWDTGELFF
TRBJ2-7	12	-	TRBV7-6	large	TGTGCCAGCAGCTTAGCCCTCGGTGAGCAGTACTTC	CASSLALGEQYF
TRBJ2-3	15	-	TRBV7-2	many	TGTGCCAGCAGCCCTCGGGGTCCGCGCACAGATACGCAGTATTTT	CASSPRGPRTDTQYF
TRBJ2-1	14	TRBD2	TRBV11-2	few	TGTGCCAGCAGCTTAGTCCCGGGGGGGGCTGAGCAGTTCTTC	CASSLVPGGAEQFF
TRBJ2-1	13	-	TRBV28	many	TGTGCCAGTTGGGCAGCCACCTACAATGAGCAGTTCTTC	CASWAATYNEQFF
TRBJ2-7	12	TRBD1	TRBV5-1	few	TGCGCCAGCGCCAGGACAGGTGGCGAGCAGTACTTC	CASARTGGEQYF
TRBJ2-1	15	TRBD2	TRBV4-2	many	TGTGCCAGCAGCCTTGGACTAGCGGATGACAATGAGCAGTTCTTC	CASSLGLADDNEQFF
TRBJ1-5	13	-	TRBV6-6	medium-sized	TGTGCCAGCAGTCCGTTTGGTGGGCAGCCCCAGCATTTT	CASSPFGGQPQHF
TRBJ2-5	14	TRBD1	TRBV19	many	TGTGCCAGTAGGCGGACAGGGGAAGGAGAGACCCAGTACTTC	CASRRTGEGETQYF
TRBJ2-3	15	-	TRBV5-1	medium-sized	TGCGCCAGCAGCTTGATCCTGTCCCTTGGAGATACGCAGTATTTT	CASSLILSLGDTQYF
TRBJ2-7	12	-	TRBV20-1	-	TGCAGTGCTAGATTTGGGAACTACGAGCAGTACTTC	CSARFGNYEQYF
TRBJ2-2	15	-	TRBV4-3	many	TGCGCCAGCAGCCAACACGAGGGTTGGGCCGGGGAGCTGTTTTTT	CASSQHEGWAGELFF
TRBJ2-1	13	TRBD1	TRBV7-2	-	TGTGCCAGCAGCTCACAGGGGGACAATGAGCAGTTCTTC	CASSSQGDNEQFF
TRBJ2-1	17	TRBD1	TRBV15	-	TGTGCCACCAGCAGAGATTTTGTGACAGGGGGTTACAATGAGCAGTTCTTC	CATSRDFVTGGYNEQFF
TRBJ1-1	15	-	TRBV6-5	medium-sized	TGTGCCAGCAGCACCGCCGGGACGCTGAACACTGAAGCTTTCTTT	CASSTAGTLNTEAFF
TRBJ1-2	12	-	TRBV29-1	few	TGCAGCGTTGGGTGGGGACCCTATGGCTACACCTTC	CSVGWGPYGYTF
TRBJ2-5	15	TRBD1	TRBV6-5	-	TGTGCCAGCAGTTCCCTGACAGGGTCTGGAGAGACCCAGTACTTC	CASSSLTGSGETQYF
TRBJ1-1	11	-	TRBV29-1	few	TGCAGCCTTGAGTCCAGTAATAGGGCTTTCTTT	CSLESSNRAFF
TRBJ2-2	14	-	TRBV12-3/TRBV12-4	-	TGTGCCAGCAGTTTTCTGGGGGACACCGGGGAGCTGTTTTTT	CASSFLGDTGELFF
TRBJ2-5	15	-	TRBV2	few	TGTGCCAGCAGTCCGGGACAACGAGTCCAAGAGACCCAGTACTTC	CASSPGQRVQETQYF
TRBJ1-1	13	-	TRBV3-1	-	TGTGCCAGCAGCCGGAGGGTGGACACTGAAGCTTTCTTT	CASSRRVDTEAFF
TRBJ1-1	12	-	TRBV7-9	many	TGTGCCAGCAGCTTAGGAGTCGCTGAAGCTTTCTTT	CASSLGVAEAFF